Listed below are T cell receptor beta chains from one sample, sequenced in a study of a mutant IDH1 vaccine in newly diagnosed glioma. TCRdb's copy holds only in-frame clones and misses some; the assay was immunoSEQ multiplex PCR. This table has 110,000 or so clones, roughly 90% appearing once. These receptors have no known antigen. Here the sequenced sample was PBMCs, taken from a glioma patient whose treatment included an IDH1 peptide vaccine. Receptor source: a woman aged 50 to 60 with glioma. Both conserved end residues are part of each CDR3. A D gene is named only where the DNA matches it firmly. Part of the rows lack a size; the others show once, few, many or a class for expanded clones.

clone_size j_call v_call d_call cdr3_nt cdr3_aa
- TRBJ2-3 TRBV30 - TGTGCCTGGAGTTATGGCAGCGCCACCACAGATACGCAGTATTTT CAWSYGSATTDTQYF
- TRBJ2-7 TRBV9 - TGTGCCAGCAGCCCACTGGGCGGCTCCTACGAGCAGTACTTC CASSPLGGSYEQYF
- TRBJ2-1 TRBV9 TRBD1 TGTGCCAGCAGCCCGTGGACAGGGAAGGGGAATGAGCAGTTCTTC CASSPWTGKGNEQFF
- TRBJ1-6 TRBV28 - TGTGCCAGCAGTTCCCCGCAGGGGCGGACCTATAATTCACCCCTCCACTTT CASSSPQGRTYNSPLHF
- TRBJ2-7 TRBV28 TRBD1 TGTGCCAGCAGTTCAGTCGCTGCAGGGGGCGCATCCTACGAGCAGTACTTC CASSSVAAGGASYEQYF
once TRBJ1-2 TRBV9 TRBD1 TGTGCCAGCAGCGTTAACGGACAGGGGTTCTATGGCTACACCTTC CASSVNGQGFYGYTF
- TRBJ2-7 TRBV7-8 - TGTGCCAGCAGCGGGGGGCGGGACGCCTCCTACGAGCAGTACTTC CASSGGRDASYEQYF
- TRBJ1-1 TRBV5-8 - TGTGCCAGCAGCGGAATACGACAGCCGAACACTGAAGCTTTCTTT CASSGIRQPNTEAFF
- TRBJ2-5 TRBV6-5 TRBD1 TGTGCCAGCAGTTACATATTTCCGGGACAGCCAGAGACCCAGTACTTC CASSYIFPGQPETQYF
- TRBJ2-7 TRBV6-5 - TGTGCCAGCAGTTACGGGGGCCGTACCTACGAGCAGTACTTC CASSYGGRTYEQYF
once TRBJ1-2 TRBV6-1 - TGTGCCAGCAGTGAAACTCGCTATGGCTACACCTTC CASSETRYGYTF
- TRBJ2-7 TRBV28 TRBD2 TGTGCCAGCAGTTTAGTAACTAGCGGGACACGGAGCTACGAGCAGTACTTC CASSLVTSGTRSYEQYF
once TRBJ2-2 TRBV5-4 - TGTGCCAGCAGCTTGTATCAGGGGGAGCTGTTTTTT CASSLYQGELFF
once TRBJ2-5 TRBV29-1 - TGCAGCGCCGCAGGGGGAGGAGAGACCCAGTACTTC CSAAGGGETQYF
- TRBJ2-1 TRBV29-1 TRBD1 TGCAGCGTTGGGCCTGGACAGGGAGGCACCTACAATGAGCAGTTCTTC CSVGPGQGGTYNEQFF
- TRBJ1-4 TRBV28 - TGTGCCAGCAGTTGGGGCAGGGGTAATGAAAAACTGTTTTTT CASSWGRGNEKLFF
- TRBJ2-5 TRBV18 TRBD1 TGTGCCAGCTCACCGAGACAGGGCTTTCAAGAGACCCAGTACTTC CASSPRQGFQETQYF
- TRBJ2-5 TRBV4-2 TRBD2 TGTGCCAGCAGCCAAAGACTAGCGGAGATTCCTACAGAGCAGTACTTC CASSQRLAEIPTEQYF
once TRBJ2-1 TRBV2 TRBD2 TGTGCCAGCCGTTTTTCCGGGACTAGCGGGAGTGATGAGCAGTTCTTC CASRFSGTSGSDEQFF
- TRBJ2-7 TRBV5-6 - TGTGCCAGCAGCCCCTGGCCCGGAGACTACGAGCAGTACTTC CASSPWPGDYEQYF
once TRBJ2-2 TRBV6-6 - TGTGCCAGCAGTTACTCAGGATCCGGGGAGCTGTTTTTT CASSYSGSGELFF
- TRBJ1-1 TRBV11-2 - TGTGCCAGCAGCACAGGAACCTCGGGCACTGAAGCTTTCTTT CASSTGTSGTEAFF
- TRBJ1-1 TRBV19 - TGTGCCAGTCAGCGGGACACATTTATGAACACTGAAGCTTTCTTT CASQRDTFMNTEAFF
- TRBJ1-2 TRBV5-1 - TGCGCCAGCAGCTTGCCAGGGCCGTCGGGTGGCTACACCTTC CASSLPGPSGGYTF
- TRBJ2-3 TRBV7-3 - TGTGCCAGCAGCTTAACGGGGGGCACAGATACGCAGTATTTT CASSLTGGTDTQYF
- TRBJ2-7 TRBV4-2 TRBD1 TGTGCCAGCAGCCAAGATTTGGGGTCAGGGGGCGGTCGGTACTTC CASSQDLGSGGGRYF
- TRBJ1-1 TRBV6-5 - TGTGCCAGCAGTTCCCCCGGGGAGAACACTGAAGCTTTCTTT CASSSPGENTEAFF
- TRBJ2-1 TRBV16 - TGTGCCAGCAGCCAGGGGGCCAATTCCTACTACAATGAGCAGTTCTTC CASSQGANSYYNEQFF
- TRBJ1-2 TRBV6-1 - TGTGCCAGCAGTGATGGACAAGGGCCGTATGGCTACACCTTC CASSDGQGPYGYTF
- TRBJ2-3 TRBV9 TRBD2 TGTGCCAGCAGCATCGTAGCGGGAGGGCCTGGCGATACGCAGTATTTT CASSIVAGGPGDTQYF
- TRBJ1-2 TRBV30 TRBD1 TGTGCCTGGAAGATTGTAGGACAGGGCGACTATGGCTACACCTTC CAWKIVGQGDYGYTF
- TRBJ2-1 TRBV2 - TGTGCCAGCAGTGAAAACAGGGGGGGCTACAATGAGCAGTTCTTC CASSENRGGYNEQFF
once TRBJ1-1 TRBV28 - TGTGCCAGCATGACCTCGGTCATGAACACTGAAGCTTTCTTT CASMTSVMNTEAFF
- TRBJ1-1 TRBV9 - TGTGCCAGCAGCCGAGCGCAGGGGACTGAAGCTTTCTTT CASSRAQGTEAFF
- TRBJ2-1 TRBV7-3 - TGTGCCAGCAGCCGAGGGGGACCTAACAATGAGCAGTTCTTC CASSRGGPNNEQFF
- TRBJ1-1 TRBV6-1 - TGTGCCAGCAGTGGGGGGAGGGGGAGCACTGAAGCTTTCTTT CASSGGRGSTEAFF
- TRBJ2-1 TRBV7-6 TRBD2 TGTGCCAGCAGCAGCGGGGGCTCGGTATACAATGAGCAGTTCTTC CASSSGGSVYNEQFF
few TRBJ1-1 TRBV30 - TGTGCCTGCCAAAAAGGAACGAACACTGAAGCTTTCTTT CACQKGTNTEAFF
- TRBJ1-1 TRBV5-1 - TGCGCCAGCAGCTCCGGGGGGGCTGGGGAAGCTTTCTTT CASSSGGAGEAFF
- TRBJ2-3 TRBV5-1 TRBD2 TGCGCCAGCAGTCCCGGGACTAGCGGGAGGGTTAGCACAGATACGCAGTATTTT CASSPGTSGRVSTDTQYF
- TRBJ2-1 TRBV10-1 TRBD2 TGCGCCAGCAGTGAGGGACTAGCTCCCTACAATGAGCAGTTCTTC CASSEGLAPYNEQFF
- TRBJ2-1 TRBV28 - TGTGCCAGCAGTTTAGCGGCCCACAATGAGCAGTTCTTC CASSLAAHNEQFF
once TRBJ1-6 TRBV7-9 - TGTGCCAGCAGCTTACGTGACAGGATTAATTCACCCCTCCACTTT CASSLRDRINSPLHF
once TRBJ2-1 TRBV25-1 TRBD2 TGTGCCAGCAGTGAAGCTTTAGCGGGAGACTACAATGAGCAGTTCTTC CASSEALAGDYNEQFF
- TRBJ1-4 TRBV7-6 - TGTGCCAGCAGCTTAGGGGTGGCAACTAATGAAAAACTGTTTTTT CASSLGVATNEKLFF